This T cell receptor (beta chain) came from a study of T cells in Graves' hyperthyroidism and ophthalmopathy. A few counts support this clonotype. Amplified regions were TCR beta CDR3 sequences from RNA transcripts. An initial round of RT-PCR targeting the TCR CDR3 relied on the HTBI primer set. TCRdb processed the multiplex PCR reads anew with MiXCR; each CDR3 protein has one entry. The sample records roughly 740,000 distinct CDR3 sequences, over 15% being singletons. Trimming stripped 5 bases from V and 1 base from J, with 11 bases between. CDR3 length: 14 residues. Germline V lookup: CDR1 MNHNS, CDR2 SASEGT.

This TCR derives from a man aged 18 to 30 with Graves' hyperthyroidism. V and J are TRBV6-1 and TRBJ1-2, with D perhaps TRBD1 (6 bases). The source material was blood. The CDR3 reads CASSSGQINYGYTF. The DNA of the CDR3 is TGTGCCAGCAGTTCCGGACAGATTAACTATGGCTACACCTTC.